These T cell receptor beta chains were read from a single sample in a study of cytomegalovirus exposure and HLA in healthy donors. The table came from immunoSEQ multiplex PCR; TCRdb's copy has only in-frame clones and leaves some out. The table records roughly 100,000 clones, 12% to 15% of them present only once. Input material: PBMCs. Receptors were obtained from a female donor in good health and CMV-seronegative. Each CDR3 is given with its conserved first and last residue. D genes are given only for firm matches. The size field is filled for only some rows; it gives once, few, many or a size class.

TRBJ2-7	NA	TRBV6-6	NA	CASTTGDEVYEQYF	TGTGCCAGCACCACGGGTGACGAGGTATACGAGCAGTACTTC
TRBJ2-4	TRBD2	TRBV25-1	NA	CASSGGLVVAYF	TGTGCCAGCAGTGGGGGACTAGTAGTGGCGTACTTC
TRBJ2-7	TRBD1	TRBV7-9	NA	CASSLGTGSREQYF	TGTGCCAGCAGCTTAGGGACAGGCTCTAGGGAGCAGTACTTC
TRBJ2-3	TRBD2	TRBV18	NA	CASSNLAGVIGTDTQYF	TGTGCCAGCTCAAACTTAGCGGGAGTAATCGGCACAGATACGCAGTATTTT
TRBJ1-2	TRBD1	TRBV19	few	CASSSAGQGNYGYTF	TGTGCCAGTAGTTCGGCTGGACAGGGGAACTATGGCTACACCTTC
TRBJ2-5	TRBD2	TRBV5-3	NA	CARSWRTVAGAQETQYF	TGTGCCAGAAGCTGGAGGACTGTAGCGGGGGCCCAAGAGACCCAGTACTTC
TRBJ2-5	NA	TRBV9	few	CASSVRGGETQYF	TGTGCCAGCAGCGTAAGGGGGGGAGAGACCCAGTACTTC
TRBJ1-1	NA	TRBV7-9	NA	CASSSLSRGKTEAFF	TGTGCCAGCAGCTCCCTCTCCCGGGGGAAGACTGAAGCTTTCTTT
TRBJ2-3	TRBD2	TRBV4-2	few	CASSQLGLAGVGSTDTQYF	TGTGCCAGCAGCCAACTCGGACTAGCGGGAGTTGGGAGCACAGATACGCAGTATTTT
TRBJ1-1	NA	TRBV4-1	NA	CASSQDIPLQDSFRRNTEAFF	TGCGCCAGCAGCCAAGACATCCCGCTACAGGATTCGTTCAGGAGGAACACTGAAGCTTTCTTT
TRBJ2-2	TRBD2	TRBV5-1	NA	CASSLAGTRNTGELFF	TGCGCCAGCAGCTTGGCCGGGACTAGGAACACCGGGGAGCTGTTTTTT
TRBJ2-5	NA	TRBV5-6	NA	CASSLGGGVFETQYF	TGTGCCAGCAGCTTGGGAGGGGGTGTTTTTGAGACCCAGTACTTC
TRBJ2-5	TRBD2	TRBV7-6	few	CASSDYGTSGLQETQYF	TGTGCCAGCAGCGACTACGGGACTAGCGGGCTTCAAGAGACCCAGTACTTC
TRBJ2-1	TRBD2	TRBV25-1	NA	CASSEVLAGGSSYNEQFF	TGTGCCAGCAGTGAAGTCCTAGCGGGAGGGAGCTCCTACAATGAGCAGTTCTTC
TRBJ2-3	TRBD2	TRBV2	NA	CASRRFGTSGSRWADTQYF	TGTGCCAGCAGGCGATTCGGGACTAGCGGGAGTAGATGGGCAGATACGCAGTATTTT
TRBJ1-2	TRBD1	TRBV7-6	NA	CASSLAPGQGTDYGYTF	TGTGCCAGCAGCTTAGCTCCCGGACAGGGGACCGACTATGGCTACACCTTC
TRBJ1-2	TRBD1	TRBV6-5	few	CASSYNPTGGLNGYTF	TGTGCCAGCAGTTACAACCCGACAGGGGGCTTGAATGGCTACACCTTC
TRBJ1-3	NA	TRBV15	NA	CATSRDLHPGGNTIYF	TGTGCCACCAGCAGAGATCTCCATCCGGGGGGAAACACCATATATTTT
TRBJ2-2	TRBD2	TRBV4-1	many	CASSQDSRRLAGGGGGELFF	TGCGCCAGCAGCCAAGATTCTCGGCGGCTAGCGGGAGGGGGAGGCGGGGAGCTGTTTTTT
TRBJ2-7	TRBD2	TRBV6-5	NA	CASSYSTSGRYEQYF	TGTGCCAGCAGTTACTCGACTAGCGGAAGATACGAGCAGTACTTC
TRBJ2-7	TRBD2	TRBV5-1	NA	CASSLALLAGGPGSYEQYF	TGCGCCAGCAGCTTGGCCCTTCTAGCGGGGGGGCCTGGCTCCTACGAGCAGTACTTC
TRBJ1-1	NA	TRBV27	few	CASGKGGIKAFF	TGTGCCAGTGGGAAAGGGGGAATCAAGGCTTTCTTT
TRBJ1-1	NA	TRBV19	NA	CATDRGARMNTEAFF	TGTGCCACCGACCGGGGGGCGAGGATGAACACTGAAGCTTTCTTT
TRBJ2-7	TRBD2	TRBV6-5	NA	CASSPGTSVYEQYF	TGTGCCAGCAGTCCCGGGACTAGCGTTTACGAGCAGTACTTC
TRBJ1-5	NA	TRBV5-4	few	CASSLGGSNQPQHF	TGTGCCAGCAGCTTGGGAGGGAGCAATCAGCCCCAGCATTTT
TRBJ2-3	NA	TRBV9	NA	CASSTRYPTDTQYF	TGTGCCAGCAGTACCAGGTACCCCACAGATACGCAGTATTTT
TRBJ2-2	TRBD2	TRBV5-1	NA	CASSFAGGGNTGELFF	TGCGCCAGCAGCTTTGCGGGAGGGGGAAACACCGGGGAGCTGTTTTTT
TRBJ1-5	NA	TRBV9	NA	CASSVGSGGNQPQHF	TGTGCCAGCAGCGTTGGGAGTGGCGGCAATCAGCCCCAGCATTTT
TRBJ2-3	TRBD2	TRBV5-4	few	CASSQYSGGHTDTQYF	TGTGCCAGCAGCCAGTATAGCGGGGGGCACACAGATACGCAGTATTTT
TRBJ2-5	NA	TRBV2	NA	CASRRLIGQRWQETQYF	TGTGCCAGCAGGCGGCTAATTGGACAGAGGTGGCAAGAGACCCAGTACTTC
TRBJ1-1	NA	TRBV28	few	CASSLAQFATEAFF	TGTGCCAGCAGTTTAGCGCAATTCGCCACTGAAGCTTTCTTT
TRBJ2-6	NA	TRBV29-1	NA	CSVEDPGTGANVLTF	TGCAGCGTTGAAGATCCGGGAACTGGGGCCAACGTCCTGACTTTC
TRBJ1-4	TRBD1	TRBV6-1	NA	CASRSDRGGFEKLFF	TGTGCCAGCAGATCCGACAGGGGGGGTTTTGAAAAACTGTTTTTT
TRBJ2-2	TRBD2	TRBV6-6	few	CASSYGTSGAGELFF	TGTGCCAGCAGTTACGGGACTAGCGGTGCCGGGGAGCTGTTTTTT
TRBJ1-1	TRBD1	TRBV19	NA	CASSRTTGDTEAFF	TGTGCCAGTAGTAGAACGACAGGGGACACTGAAGCTTTCTTT
TRBJ1-5	TRBD1	TRBV6-6	NA	CASSYSGQVRGQPQHF	TGTGCCAGCAGTTACTCCGGACAGGTTCGCGGTCAGCCCCAGCATTTT
TRBJ1-5	TRBD1	TRBV6-5	few	CASWARGPNQPQHF	TGTGCCAGCTGGGCCAGGGGGCCCAATCAGCCCCAGCATTTT